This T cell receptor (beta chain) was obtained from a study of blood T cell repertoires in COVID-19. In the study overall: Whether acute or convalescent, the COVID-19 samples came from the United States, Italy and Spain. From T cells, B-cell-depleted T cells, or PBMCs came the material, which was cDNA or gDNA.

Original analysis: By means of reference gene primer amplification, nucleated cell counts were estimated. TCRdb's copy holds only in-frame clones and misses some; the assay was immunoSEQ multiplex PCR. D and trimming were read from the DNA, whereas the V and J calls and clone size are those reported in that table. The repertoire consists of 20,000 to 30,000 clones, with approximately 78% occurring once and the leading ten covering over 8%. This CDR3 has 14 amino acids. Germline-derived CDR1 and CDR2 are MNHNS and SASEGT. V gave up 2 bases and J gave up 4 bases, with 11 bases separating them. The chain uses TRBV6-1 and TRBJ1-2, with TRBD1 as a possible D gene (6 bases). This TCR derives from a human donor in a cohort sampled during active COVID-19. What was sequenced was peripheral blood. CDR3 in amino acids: CASSEWRTAYGYTF. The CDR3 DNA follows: TGTGCCAGCAGTGAATGGAGGACAGCCTATGGCTACACCTTC.